What follows is one T cell receptor (beta chain) and its context. These data originate in a study of blood T cell repertoires in COVID-19. Turning to the study itself: Acute and convalescent COVID-19 specimens originated in the United States, Italy and Spain.

Profiled with immunoSEQ multiplex PCR; TCRdb holds only in-frame clones, not every one. The data contain 250,000 or so clones, around four fifths of them singletons. Germline V gene lookup returns CDR1 MRHNA and CDR2 SNTAGT. Trimming removed 6 bases at V and 2 bases at J, with 9 bases between. This CDR3 has 13 amino acids. The receptor was derived from a woman in her sixties or seventies with active or convalescent COVID-19. Sample: peripheral blood. V gene TRBV6-4 combines with J gene TRBJ2-3, with D maybe TRBD2 (5 bases). The chain's CDR3 is CASSGAATDTQYF. The CDR3 DNA follows: TGTGCCAGCAGCGGAGCGGCCACAGATACGCAGTATTTT.